The 32 T cell receptor beta chains given below trace back to one sample, sequenced in a study of T cell responses to AZD1222 COVID-19 vaccine. Profiled with immunoSEQ multiplex PCR; TCRdb holds only in-frame clones, not every one. The data contain some 180,000 clones, 80% to 95% of them singletons. This specimen was peripheral blood, taken 28 days after the second AZD1222 dose. The receptors here all came from an adult who received the AZD1222 COVID-19 vaccine.

The V gene is TRBV3-1 (or the pseudogene TRBV3-2), the J gene TRBJ1-2; D ambiguous. Germline CDR1 LGHDT, CDR2 YNNKEL (reference sequence). V lost 3 bases and J 8 bases, leaving 13 bases between the germline ends. This CDR3 has 13 amino acids. CDR3 sequence: CASSHTSGGGYTF. In DNA form, the CDR3 reads TGTGCCAGCAGCCACACCTCCGGAGGAGGCTACACCTTC.

In this sample, this clone is medium-sized. The chain recombines TRBV6-5 with TRBJ1-5, with D perhaps TRBD1 (5 bases). CDR1 is MNHEY and CDR2 is SVGAGI in the germline V gene. Trimming took off 9 bases at V and 5 bases at J, with 14 bases between the two ends. The CDR3 contains 13 residues. The CDR3 here is CARIQESHQPQHF. The CDR3 DNA sequence: TGTGCCAGAATACAGGAAAGCCATCAGCCCCAGCATTTT.

This chain uses TRBV28 with TRBJ1-2, with TRBD1 matching over 7 bases. With V trimmed by 4 bases and J by 5 bases, 7 bases remained unmatched. The CDR3 is 14 amino acids. Germline CDR1 reads MDHEN; CDR2 reads SYDVKM. CDR3: CASSWMTGTYGYTF. The CDR3 DNA is TGTGCCAGCAGTTGGATGACAGGGACTTATGGCTACACCTTC.

Here the CDR3 reads CASSDSDRGETGELFF. The CDR3 region has the DNA TGTGCCAGCAGTGACTCAGACAGGGGGGAAACCGGGGAGCTGTTTTTT. J is TRBJ2-2 and V is TRBV6-4; TRBD1 agrees at 9 bases. The CDR3 extends over 16 amino acids. V shed 0 bases, J shed 5 bases, and the junction held 4 bases outside the gene matches. The germline CDR1 and CDR2 sequences are MRHNA and SNTAGT.

This clone has just one count. CDR3 nucleotides: TGTGCCAGCAGGCCTGGACAGGGCGGCTACACCTTC. It codes for CASRPGQGGYTF. The chain employs TRBV12-3 or TRBV12-4 and TRBJ1-2; TRBD1 matches at 8 bases. V was pared by 6 bases and J by 8 bases, with 5 bases of the junction left unmatched. The CDR3 has 12 amino acids.

The chain employs TRBV5-5 and TRBJ1-6; D ambiguous. Germline assignment: CDR1 SGHKS and CDR2 YYEKEE (reference sequence). The CDR3 has 13 amino acids. V lost 2 bases, J lost 5 bases, and 5 bases lay in between. CDR3 loop: CASSFRDNSPLHF. In DNA form, the CDR3 reads TGTGCCAGCAGCTTCAGAGATAATTCACCCCTCCACTTT.

This rearrangement joins TRBV24-1 to TRBJ1-5, with a possible D match to TRBD1 (5 bases). This CDR3 region has 14 residues. Germline loops: CDR1 KGHDR, CDR2 SFDVKD. The V end was cut by 11 bases, the J end by 0 bases, with 13 bases between. The CDR3 loop is CAILPGASNQPQHF. The CDR3 DNA follows: TGTGCCATCTTACCTGGGGCTAGCAATCAGCCCCAGCATTTT.

The chain uses TRBV7-3 and TRBJ2-2, with 9 bases matching TRBD2. The CDR3 is 17 residues long. Trimming at V came to 5 bases and at J to 4 bases, leaving 11 bases not matched to a gene. CDR1 is SGHTA, CDR2 FQGTGA, per germline. The CDR3 nucleotides are TGTGCCAGCAGCCCCGACGGGACTAGCCTTACCACCGGGGAGCTGTTTTTT. Protein sequence: CASSPDGTSLTTGELFF.

V and J are TRBV9 and TRBJ2-1; D perhaps matches TRBD2 (5 bases). V was cut by 0 bases and J by 0 bases, with 10 bases left in between. Germline-derived CDR1 and CDR2 are SGDLS and YYNGEE. The CDR3 extends over 16 amino acids. CDR3 bases: TGTGCCAGCAGCGTAGCGGGGAAAATCTCCTACAATGAGCAGTTCTTC. This encodes CASSVAGKISYNEQFF.

This chain links TRBV11-1 with TRBJ2-7; no clear D gene. Between the trimmed V and J ends, which lost 5 bases and 2 bases, there was a span of 13 bases. This CDR3 region has 14 residues. Germline lookup yields CDR1 SGHAT and CDR2 FQDESV (reference sequence). In nucleotides, the CDR3 is TGTGCCAGCAGCAACCTCCACCGGGCCTACGAGCAGTACTTC. Protein: CASSNLHRAYEQYF.

CDR3 loop: CASSFSYSTGELFF. The CDR3 DNA follows: TGTGCCAGCAGCTTCTCATATAGCACCGGGGAGCTGTTTTTT. This sequence joins TRBV7-2 and TRBJ2-2; D not certain. This CDR3 has 14 amino acids. Trimming pared 3 bases from V and 4 bases from J, leaving 9 bases between. CDR1 SGHTA and CDR2 FQGNSA come from the germline V gene.

The V gene is TRBV6-5, the J gene TRBJ1-6; D perhaps matches TRBD1 (5 bases). The V gene's germline CDR1 is MNHEY and CDR2 SVGAGI. This CDR3 region has 15 residues. V shed 7 bases and J shed 0 bases, with 10 bases lying between them. The CDR3 coding sequence is TGTGCCAGCATGGCAGGGAGCTCCTATAATTCACCCCTCCACTTT. This sequence encodes CASMAGSSYNSPLHF.

Turning to this clone: A read error may account for a junction end that differs from germline. The chain carries TRBV6-1 and TRBJ1-5; no firm D call. The germline CDR1 and CDR2 sequences are MNHNS and SASEGT. This CDR3 comprises 11 residues. The CDR3 DNA reads as TGTGCCAGCATTGAAGATCAGCCCCAGCATTTT. Translation gives CASIEDQPQHF.

The V and J genes are TRBV6-5 and TRBJ1-1; D is uncertain. CDR1 and CDR2 from the germline V gene are MNHEY and SVGAGI. Trimming stripped 2 bases from V and 5 bases from J, with 12 bases between. There are 14 residues in the CDR3. In nucleotides, the CDR3 is TGTGCCAGCAGTTACCAGGTGGATGCTACTGAAGCTTTCTTT. It translates to CASSYQVDATEAFF.

V gene TRBV28 combines with J gene TRBJ2-5; D uncertain. The germline gives CDR1 MDHEN, CDR2 SYDVKM. V lost 8 bases to trimming and J lost 7 bases, with 11 bases between them. The CDR3 spans 11 residues. The CDR3: CASDNWGTQYF. The CDR3 region has the DNA TGTGCCAGCGATAACTGGGGGACCCAGTACTTC. Complete variable domain (other parts from reference TRBV28 and TRBJ2-5): DVKVTQSSRYLVKRTGEKVFLECVQDMDHENMFWYRQDPGLGLRLIYFSYDVKMKEKGDIPEGYSVSREKKERFSLILESASTNQTSMYLCASDNWGTQYFGPGTRLLVL.

The V call is TRBV10-3, the J call TRBJ2-2; tentatively, D is TRBD2 (5 bases). The V and J ends lost 3 bases and 3 bases respectively, with 8 bases between them. Germline assignment: CDR1 ENHRY and CDR2 SYGVKD. The CDR3 totals 14 residues. The CDR3 DNA reads as TGTGCCATCAGTGATAGGGAGTACACCGGGGAGCTGTTTTTT. Protein: CAISDREYTGELFF.

This clone has a handful of counts. V gene TRBV7-9 combines with J gene TRBJ1-5, with D possibly being TRBD1 (6 bases). Germline CDR1 reads SEHNR; CDR2 reads FQNEAQ (reference sequence). The CDR3 covers 14 residues. V dropped 1 base and J dropped 6 bases, with 10 bases sitting between them. The CDR3 DNA reads as TGTGCCAGCAGCTTAGGGACAGAGGGTCAGCCCCAGCATTTT. This gives the protein CASSLGTEGQPQHF.

Regarding this clone: The junction does not match germline at one end; this may be a read error. The J gene is TRBJ2-1, the V gene TRBV2; possible D gene TRBD1, 5 bases. The CDR3 extends over 14 amino acids. Per the germline V gene, CDR1 is SNHLY and CDR2 is FYNNEI. CDR3 bases: TGTGCCAGCAGTGCGCAGGGTTCCTACGATGAGCAGTTCTTC. Translation: CASSAQGSYDEQFF.

This chain links TRBV7-9 with TRBJ2-7; D is possibly TRBD2 (6 bases). Trimming shortened V by 1 base and J by 2 bases, and 9 bases separated the two germline ends. CDR3 length: 14 amino acids. Germline CDR1 and CDR2: SEHNR and FQNEAQ (reference sequence). CDR3 protein: CASSLGSGPYEQYF. DNA for the CDR3: TGTGCCAGCAGCTTAGGTAGCGGCCCCTACGAGCAGTACTTC.

The V and J genes are TRBV29-1 and TRBJ2-3; D remains ambiguous. Germline V gene lookup returns CDR1 SQVTM and CDR2 ANQGSEA. Between the trimmed V and J ends, which lost 8 bases and 5 bases, there was a span of 20 bases. This CDR3 is built from 14 residues. CDR3 sequence (DNA): TGCAGCTCTTGGACCTGGATAGCAGGAGATACGCAGTATTTT. Amino acids: CSSWTWIAGDTQYF.

The rearrangement links TRBV18 to TRBJ1-3; no clear D gene. V dropped 3 bases and J dropped 0 bases, with 12 bases sitting between them. This CDR3 contains 16 residues. Germline lookup yields CDR1 KGHSH and CDR2 LQKENI. The CDR3 DNA reads TGTGCCAGCTCACCCGGGAGGCCCACCTCTGGAAACACCATATATTTT. Translated, it gives CASSPGRPTSGNTIYF.

This chain connects TRBV7-2 to TRBJ2-3; TRBD1 matches at 7 bases. The germline gives CDR1 SGHTA, CDR2 FQGNSA. J was trimmed by 6 bases and V by 4 bases; bases with no gene match: 4. The CDR3 spans 13 residues. CDR3 loop: CASSWNRGDTQYF. The CDR3 DNA sequence: TGTGCCAGCAGCTGGAACAGGGGCGATACGCAGTATTTT.

The V call is TRBV6-5, the J call TRBJ2-2; D is possibly TRBD1 (5 bases). From germline, CDR1 is MNHEY and CDR2 SVGAGI. Trimming removed 5 bases at V and 0 bases at J, with 10 bases between. The CDR3 runs 15 residues. The CDR3 region is CASSRQISNTGELFF. In DNA form, the CDR3 reads TGTGCCAGCAGTAGACAGATTTCGAACACCGGGGAGCTGTTTTTT.

V and J are TRBV5-1 and TRBJ2-6; D uncertain. Germline V gene sequence: CDR1 SGHRS, CDR2 YFSETQ. This CDR3 comprises 13 residues. V gave up 4 bases and J gave up 2 bases, with 4 bases separating them. This chain's CDR3 is CASSPPGANVLTF. For the CDR3, the DNA is TGCGCCAGCAGCCCACCTGGGGCCAACGTCCTGACTTTC. Together with reference TRBV5-1 and TRBJ2-6, the CDR3 gives the full variable domain: KAGVTQTPRYLIKTRGQQVTLSCSPISGHRSVSWYQQTPGQGLQFLFEYFSETQRNKGNFPGRFSGRQFSNSRSEMNVSTLELGDSALYLCASSPPGANVLTFGAGSRLTVL.

The V gene is TRBV4-1, the J gene TRBJ2-7; the match to TRBD1 covers 10 bases. The trim removed 4 bases at V and 3 bases at J, leaving 3 bases unmatched. Per germline, CDR1 MGHRA and CDR2 YSYEKL. The CDR3 is made up of 14 amino acids. The CDR3: CASSPRTGGYEQYF. CDR3 sequence (DNA): TGCGCCAGCAGCCCCAGGACAGGGGGCTACGAGCAGTACTTC.

The chain employs TRBV7-3 and TRBJ2-1; 8 nucleotides match TRBD1. There are 12 residues in the CDR3. In germline, CDR1 is SGHTA, CDR2 FQGTGA. V dropped 5 bases and J dropped 12; count of bases not matched to a gene: 6. The CDR3 loop is CASSPQGQAQFF. CDR3 sequence (DNA): TGTGCCAGCAGCCCCCAGGGACAGGCGCAGTTCTTC.

The chain recombines TRBV5-6 with TRBJ2-3; no clear D. The CDR3 has 14 residues. CDR1 is SGHDT, CDR2 YYEEEE, per germline. The V end lost 2 bases, the J end lost 0 bases, and 7 bases lay between the germline ends. The CDR3 nucleotides are TGTGCCAGCAGCTTAGGAGCTAGCACAGATACGCAGTATTTT. Its protein product is CASSLGASTDTQYF.

This chain's CDR3 is CASSSSTGMNTEAFF. CDR3 nucleotide sequence: TGTGCCAGCAGCTCATCGACGGGGATGAACACTGAAGCTTTCTTT. This chain uses TRBV7-3 with TRBJ1-1, with D uncertain. V lost 4 bases and J 0 bases, leaving 12 bases between the germline ends. Germline V lookup: CDR1 SGHTA, CDR2 FQGTGA. CDR3 length: 15 residues.

J is TRBJ1-1 and V is TRBV6-2 or TRBV6-3, with no clear D. The CDR3 is 12 amino acids. The V end was cut by 2 bases, the J end by 5 bases, with 6 bases between. Germline V gives CDR1 MNHEY, CDR2 SVGEGT. The CDR3 sequence: CASSYRETEAFF. The CDR3 coding sequence is TGTGCCAGCAGTTACCGAGAGACTGAAGCTTTCTTT.

The rearrangement joins TRBV3-1 (or the pseudogene TRBV3-2) to TRBJ2-6, with D tentatively TRBD1 (6 bases). Germline V gives CDR1 LGHDT, CDR2 YNNKEL (reference sequence). Trimming shortened V by 0 bases and J by 8 bases, and 14 bases separated the two germline ends. This CDR3 region has 16 residues. The CDR3 spells CASSQEGRGWSNVLTF. The CDR3 DNA reads as TGTGCCAGCAGCCAAGAGGGTAGGGGGTGGTCCAACGTCCTGACTTTC.

The J gene is TRBJ1-2, the V gene TRBV9; D uncertain. The CDR3 length is 17 residues. The V and J ends lost 3 bases and 1 base respectively, with 19 bases between them. Germline V lookup: CDR1 SGDLS, CDR2 YYNGEE. The CDR3 DNA reads as TGTGCCAGCAGCGCACAGAGTGGGCTTTTTGGTAACTATGGCTACACCTTC. It yields the protein CASSAQSGLFGNYGYTF.

This clone was counted once. This chain links TRBV3-1 (or the pseudogene TRBV3-2) with TRBJ2-3, with 13 bases identical to TRBD2. From germline, CDR1 is LGHDT and CDR2 YNNKEL (reference sequence). With 8 bases clipped from V and 4 bases from J, the junction kept 3 bases outside the gene matches. The CDR3 spans 14 residues. The CDR3 region has the DNA TGTGCCAGCGGGGGACTAGCGGGACCAGATACGCAGTATTTT. The encoded protein is CASGGLAGPDTQYF.